This T cell receptor (beta chain) comes out of a study of blood T cell repertoires in COVID-19. Study information: COVID-19 samples collected from the United States, Italy and Spain covered acute and convalescent phases. Sources were T cells, B-cell-depleted T cells, or PBMCs; the material itself was cDNA or gDNA.

In the study's own analysis: For nucleated cells, counts were estimated from reference gene primer amplification. Repertoires were generated with immunoSEQ multiplex PCR, while TCRdb's copy carries only in-frame clones and drops some. The V and J calls and clone size come from that table; D and trimming were worked out from the DNA. In the table there are about 33,000 clones, about 79% of which are singletons. This clone occurred once. Sample: peripheral blood. The clonotype was recovered from a human donor in a cohort sampled during active COVID-19.

Here the CDR3 DNA reads TGTGCCAGCAGCAGTACTAGCGGGGGCGGGACCCAGTACTTC. As protein: CASSSTSGGGTQYF. V and J are TRBV9 and TRBJ2-5, with TRBD2 matching 11 bases. The junction had 6 bases not matched to a gene; V was cut back by 4 bases and J by 7 bases. The CDR3 spans 14 residues. Germline CDR1 SGDLS, CDR2 YYNGEE.